These T cell receptor beta chains were read from a single sample in a study of beta chain features in type 1 diabetes. The repertoire was sequenced with immunoSEQ multiplex PCR; TCRdb's copy has only in-frame clones and lacks some. The sample lists some 330,000 clones; roughly 11% were seen once. The material sequenced was naive CD4+ T cells from blood. The source is a woman aged 25 to 39 in good health. The CDR3 runs from the conserved cysteine through the conserved F or W. A D gene is named only where the DNA matches it firmly. Where a row states a size, it is once, few, many or the class of an expanded clone; other rows omit it.

D gene,clone size,V gene,J gene,CDR3 protein,CDR3 DNA
.,few,TRBV28,TRBJ2-5,CASSPGGDETQYF,TGTGCCAGCAGCCCAGGAGGCGATGAGACCCAGTACTTC
TRBD1,.,TRBV18,TRBJ2-7,CASSPGTGTYEQYF,TGTGCCAGCTCACCCGGGACAGGAACCTACGAGCAGTACTTC
TRBD2,.,TRBV7-2,TRBJ2-7,CACRLAGSYEQYF,TGTGCCTGCCGACTAGCGGGCTCCTACGAGCAGTACTTC
TRBD1,few,TRBV5-1,TRBJ2-2,CASSVTGGAGGELFF,TGCGCCAGCAGCGTTACAGGGGGCGCAGGCGGGGAGCTGTTTTTT
.,.,TRBV9,TRBJ2-1,CASSEGGTSYNEQFF,TGTGCCAGCAGCGAGGGGGGGACTTCCTACAATGAGCAGTTCTTC
.,.,TRBV15,TRBJ1-5,CATSRVLEQPQHF,TGTGCCACCAGCAGAGTCCTAGAGCAGCCCCAGCATTTT
.,.,TRBV28,TRBJ2-4,CASSFQGGGMDIQYF,TGTGCCAGCAGTTTCCAGGGGGGTGGCATGGACATTCAGTACTTC
.,.,TRBV11-1,TRBJ2-7,CASSSRTRSSYEQYF,TGTGCCAGCAGTTCAAGGACAAGGAGCTCCTACGAGCAGTACTTC
.,once,TRBV28,TRBJ2-7,CASTFRRGNLGEQYF,TGTGCCAGCACCTTCCGAAGGGGGAACCTGGGGGAGCAGTACTTC
TRBD1,.,TRBV28,TRBJ1-4,CASSWGQDEKLFF,TGTGCCAGCAGTTGGGGACAGGATGAAAAACTGTTTTTT
.,.,TRBV29-1,TRBJ1-2,CSVGALVYGYTF,TGCAGCGTTGGGGCACTAGTCTATGGCTACACCTTC
.,few,TRBV29-1,TRBJ2-2,CSVDQNTGELFF,TGCAGCGTTGATCAGAACACCGGGGAGCTGTTTTTT
.,.,TRBV9,TRBJ2-7,CASSVAGGTGEQYF,TGTGCCAGCAGCGTAGCTGGCGGCACAGGCGAGCAGTACTTC
.,few,TRBV25-1,TRBJ2-7,CASQSGAGSYEQYF,TGTGCCAGCCAATCCGGGGCGGGGTCCTACGAGCAGTACTTC
TRBD2,few,TRBV6-6,TRBJ2-7,CASGSSGRDGEQYF,TGTGCCAGCGGATCTAGCGGGAGAGACGGCGAGCAGTACTTC
.,.,TRBV7-2,TRBJ1-4,CASSLSGGEKLFF,TGTGCCAGCAGCTTATCGGGTGGTGAAAAACTGTTTTTT
TRBD1,.,TRBV7-2,TRBJ1-2,CASSLEVLGQGEGYTF,TGTGCCAGCAGCTTAGAAGTTTTGGGTCAGGGGGAAGGCTACACCTTC
TRBD2,.,TRBV29-1,TRBJ2-7,CSVTLGLAGAYEQYF,TGCAGCGTGACCCTAGGACTAGCGGGAGCCTACGAGCAGTACTTC
TRBD1,.,TRBV15,TRBJ2-3,CATSRDRRGLRTDTQYF,TGTGCCACCAGCAGAGATCGTAGGGGGCTCCGCACAGATACGCAGTATTTT
TRBD2,.,TRBV28,TRBJ2-5,CASTRTSGIETQYF,TGTGCCAGCACTCGGACTAGCGGGATTGAGACCCAGTACTTC
TRBD2,.,TRBV2,TRBJ2-7,CASSEETSGYEQYF,TGTGCCAGCAGTGAAGAAACTAGCGGCTACGAGCAGTACTTC
.,.,TRBV30,TRBJ2-3,CAWSVFISADTQYF,TGTGCCTGGAGTGTATTTATTTCGGCAGATACGCAGTATTTT
.,.,TRBV30,TRBJ2-1,CAWRRRQVGSINEQFF,TGTGCCTGGAGAAGGCGTCAGGTGGGCTCCATCAATGAGCAGTTCTTC
TRBD2,few,TRBV27,TRBJ2-3,CASSPRASGINTDTQYF,TGTGCCAGCAGTCCTAGGGCTAGCGGGATTAACACAGATACGCAGTATTTT
.,.,TRBV2,TRBJ2-4,CASSDRVVAKNIQYF,TGTGCCAGCAGTGACAGGGTGGTAGCCAAAAACATTCAGTACTTC
TRBD1,few,TRBV28,TRBJ1-2,CASSVGQGFDGYTF,TGTGCCAGCAGTGTGGGACAGGGATTTGACGGCTACACCTTC
.,few,TRBV7-9,TRBJ2-3,CASSFAADVTDTQYF,TGTGCCAGCAGCTTTGCGGCGGATGTTACAGATACGCAGTATTTT
TRBD1,few,TRBV7-9,TRBJ1-4,CASSANRGEDEKLFF,TGTGCCAGCAGCGCGAACAGGGGAGAGGATGAAAAACTGTTTTTT
TRBD1,.,TRBV7-7,TRBJ2-3,CASSDGTGPIDTQYF,TGTGCTAGCTCCGACGGGACAGGGCCTATAGATACGCAGTATTTT
.,.,TRBV29-1,TRBJ2-7,CSVLAGPYEQYF,TGCAGCGTTCTTGCGGGCCCCTACGAGCAGTACTTC
TRBD1,.,TRBV29-1,TRBJ2-3,CSVRTGLSTDTQYF,TGCAGCGTTCGGACAGGGCTTAGCACAGATACGCAGTATTTT
.,.,TRBV19,TRBJ2-1,CASSTHYNEQFF,TGTGCCAGTAGTACACACTACAATGAGCAGTTCTTC
TRBD2,.,TRBV18,TRBJ2-1,CASSPRLAADNEQFF,TGTGCCAGCTCACCAAGACTAGCGGCGGACAATGAGCAGTTCTTC
.,.,TRBV2,TRBJ1-2,CASSEGDRGYGYTF,TGTGCCAGCAGTGAGGGCGACCGGGGCTATGGCTACACCTTC
.,few,TRBV28,TRBJ2-7,CASSSLRGTYF,TGTGCCAGCAGTTCACTCAGGGGAACGTACTTC
.,few,TRBV6-5,TRBJ2-1,CASSPLGEEYNEQFF,TGTGCCAGCAGTCCACTCGGAGAAGAGTACAATGAGCAGTTCTTC
TRBD1,.,TRBV28,TRBJ2-5,CASSLSEGTGLETQYF,TGTGCCAGCAGTCTAAGCGAGGGGACAGGGCTAGAGACCCAGTACTTC
TRBD2,.,TRBV11-1,TRBJ2-1,CASSLELAGNSYNEQFF,TGTGCCAGCAGCTTAGAACTAGCGGGAAACTCCTACAATGAGCAGTTCTTC
TRBD2,.,TRBV29-1,TRBJ2-3,CSVAGTSGLPDTQYF,TGCAGCGTTGCGGGGACTAGCGGGCTACCAGATACGCAGTATTTT
.,few,TRBV6-5,TRBJ2-2,CASSFVPGELFF,TGTGCCAGCAGTTTCGTCCCCGGGGAGCTGTTTTTT
.,.,TRBV6-1,TRBJ2-6,CASRGGSSGANVLTF,TGTGCCAGCAGGGGGGGTAGTTCTGGGGCCAACGTCCTGACTTTC
.,.,TRBV29-1,TRBJ2-7,CSVEDLWGGRYF,TGCAGCGTTGAAGATCTCTGGGGGGGGCGGTACTTC
.,few,TRBV11-2,TRBJ2-7,CASSLDIYEQYF,TGTGCCAGCAGCTTAGATATCTACGAGCAGTACTTC
TRBD2,.,TRBV15,TRBJ2-4,CATSRDPFEGRDGKNIQYF,TGTGCCACCAGCAGAGATCCATTCGAAGGGAGGGATGGCAAAAACATTCAGTACTTC
TRBD1,.,TRBV6-1,TRBJ1-2,CASSGQGFYGYTF,TGTGCCAGCAGTGGACAGGGATTCTATGGCTACACCTTC
.,.,TRBV19,TRBJ1-5,CASSMEGFGDQPQHF,TGTGCCAGTAGTATGGAGGGATTCGGCGATCAGCCCCAGCATTTT
TRBD2,few,TRBV5-6,TRBJ2-1,CASSFRTSGRNNEQFF,TGTGCCAGCAGCTTCCGGACTAGCGGGAGGAACAATGAGCAGTTCTTC
TRBD2,few,TRBV4-1,TRBJ2-1,CASSRMETSASYNEQFF,TGCGCCAGCAGCCGGATGGAGACTAGCGCCTCCTACAATGAGCAGTTCTTC
.,few,TRBV15,TRBJ2-1,CATSREGGVAGGTSYNEQFF,TGTGCCACCAGCAGAGAAGGCGGGGTAGCAGGGGGGACCTCCTACAATGAGCAGTTCTTC
.,few,TRBV2,TRBJ2-5,CASRARGYQETQYF,TGTGCCAGCAGGGCCCGCGGGTACCAAGAGACCCAGTACTTC
.,few,TRBV18,TRBJ1-3,CASSPPQEGNTIYF,TGTGCCAGCTCACCACCACAGGAAGGAAACACCATATATTTT
TRBD2,.,TRBV7-2,TRBJ2-7,CASSPDPGGEQYF,TGTGCCAGCAGCCCCGACCCGGGGGGCGAGCAGTACTTC
.,few,TRBV5-4,TRBJ2-1,CASSSYVGSSYNEQFF,TGTGCCAGCAGCTCGTACGTAGGGAGCTCCTACAATGAGCAGTTCTTC
.,few,TRBV5-4,TRBJ2-2,CASSLAQGTGELFF,TGTGCCAGCAGCTTGGCCCAGGGCACCGGGGAGCTGTTTTTT
.,few,TRBV4-3,TRBJ2-1,CASSQVQLLYNEQFF,TGCGCCAGCAGCCAAGTACAGCTGCTCTACAATGAGCAGTTCTTC
TRBD1,few,TRBV29-1,TRBJ2-3,CSVDYRGRTDTQYF,TGCAGCGTTGACTACAGGGGAAGAACAGATACGCAGTATTTT
TRBD2,.,TRBV18,TRBJ2-1,CATGSALSGRIYNEQFF,TGTGCCACTGGTAGTGCTTTAAGCGGGAGGATTTACAATGAGCAGTTCTTC